The sequence of this T cell receptor (beta chain) was determined in a study of blood T cells in healthy people across ages (dated by TCRdb to 2015 to 2017). Some background on the complete study: In model experiments, template switching captured roughly one uniquely barcoded TCR beta cDNA molecule for every two T cells. The study measured age-related changes in TCR beta repertoire diversity using deep sequencing normalized with unique cDNA molecular identifiers. The donors were split into four age groups: young (average around 15 years), middle-aged (39), aged (approximately 59) and long-lived (82). To avoid experimental bias, donors of different ages were distributed randomly across sequencing lanes. The study analyzed two additional independent replicas of 1 million unique cDNA reads from the same blood draw for two donors, one aged 18 to 30 and one aged 80 or older.

Libraries were built with 5' RACE. The sample was run on an Illumina HiSeq 2500. The second PCR ran for roughly 7 to 12 cycles and used a J-beta primer mix along with a sample-barcoded 5' primer. A template-switch 5' adaptor carrying 12 random nucleotides introduced a unique molecular identifier onto each TCR beta cDNA molecule. At least 2.5 million CDR3-containing paired-end reads were obtained from each sample. First-strand cDNA synthesis was performed from all RNA using the Mint cDNA synthesis kit, with priming by a TRBC-specific oligonucleotide. All cDNA was treated with uracil-DNA glycosylase and then went through a first 18-cycle PCR with the universal primers M1SS and BC2_uni_R. The paper's processing steps were these. Each sample was normalized by randomly selecting 1 million high-quality reads, each carrying a distinct molecular identifier. Reads with shared molecular identifiers were discarded instead of being binned into consensus sequences. MiTCR, set to a Q25 quality threshold and the strictest error-elimination algorithm, was used for CDR3 identification, clonotype clustering and error correction. A nonparametric unseen species model using Euler transformation provided a lower-bound estimate of total TCR beta diversity. The public reads were reprocessed in TCRdb via fastp at Q25 and MiXCR, keeping in-frame beta chains. Identical CDR3 protein sequences are pooled into one entry, listed with their most common genes and DNA. TCRdb, not the authors, supplied the V and J calls. The sample profile shows about 680,000 distinct CDR3 sequences; approximately 50% of them were found once. The top ten clonotypes cover about 32% of the sample.

The CDR3 starts with the cysteine, ends with the phenylalanine, and has 13 residues. Only the CDR3 DNA stays, 39 bases, in frame from base 1. CDR1 and CDR2 (SNHLY, FYNNEI) derive from the germline V gene. V loses 3 bases, J loses 10 bases, and the germline ends lie 13 bases apart. The donors were around 39 Caucasian individuals from Russia, aged 6 to 90 years, who were systemically healthy. Approximately 9 milliliters of peripheral blood were collected from each donor into EDTA-treated Vacutainer tubes. Ficoll-Paque density-gradient centrifugation was used to isolate PBMCs, with at least 7 million obtained per sample. Trizol reagent was used to extract total RNA from the PBMCs, yielding at least 5.5 micrograms per sample. For every donor, an aliquot of PBMCs went through flow cytometry to measure the percentages of naive CD45RAhigh/CD27high T cells. With respect to this clonotype: Its antigen specificity is not known. There are no base qualities to consult, and no much larger clone falls within one base.

Points the paper makes about the study in general: Compared with the aged group, the long-lived group had more naive CD4+ T cells, fewer expanded clones and increased TCR diversity, suggesting age selection. Observed TCR beta diversity per million T cells fell roughly linearly with age, and a significant reduction was already apparent by age approximately 40. The percentage of naive T cells measured by flow cytometry correlated strongly with observed TCR beta diversity. Total diversity estimates from one million sequenced T cells were considered lower bounds and underestimates. Conclusive comparison of naive and antigen-experienced compartments was prevented by the profiling of bulk unsorted PBMCs. The CMV infection status of donors was not known, potentially confounding age-related changes in expanded clonotypes.

The sequenced sample consisted of blood. The sequence links TRBV2 to TRBJ2-1, with no confident D gene call. This sequence originates from a woman aged 55-70 years in good health. The CDR3 has the sequence CASSDEGLGEQFF. The sequenced DNA: TGTGCCAGCAGTGATGAAGGGTTGGGAGAGCAGTTCTTC. When the CDR3 is completed using the reference TRBV2 and TRBJ2-1 genes on either side, the full variable domain is EPEVTQTPSHQVTQMGQEVILRCVPISNHLYFYWYRQILGQKVEFLVSFYNNEISEKSEIFDDQFSVERPDGSNFTLKIRSTKLEDSAMYFCASSDEGLGEQFFGPGTRLTVL.